This T cell receptor (beta chain) was obtained from a study of cytomegalovirus exposure and HLA in healthy donors. Across the whole study: One earlier analysis, a look at 200 million or so T cells, found some 100 million unique TCR beta sequences.

Notes on this clone: Its specificity is unknown.

The PCR made use of 60 Vbeta and 13 Jbeta primers. Assay used: immunoSEQ multiplex PCR; TCRdb lists only in-frame clones, some missing. Its clone listing holds 130,000 to 150,000 clones. Study findings and constraints: Among CMV-associated TCR beta chains, most appeared HLA-restricted in a later analysis. In vitro confirmation showed three CMV-associated chains to be CMV antigen specific. A later analysis linked a missense DCLRE1C variant to TCR beta V- and J-gene trimming.

CDR3 length: 14 amino acids. V lost 8 bases and J lost 5, with 16 bases in between. Germline CDR1 and CDR2: LNHDA and SQIVND (reference sequence). The chain carries TRBV19 and TRBJ2-1; tentatively, D is TRBD1 (6 bases). Sequencing used PBMCs. The sequence came from a woman aged 45-65 years in good health and CMV-seronegative. The CDR3, as DNA: TGTGCCAGTCGGTTTTTTCAGGGGCACAATGAGCAGTTCTTC. Translated: CASRFFQGHNEQFF.